This T cell receptor beta chain was identified during a study of CD8+ T cells in alopecia areata. Study information: Severity scores in treated patients reflected the percentage of scalp affected.

Sequencing templates came from extracted RNA that was reverse transcribed into cDNA. Produced via immunoSEQ multiplex PCR; TCRdb's table is partial and in-frame only. Of approximately 150,000 clones in the sample, 58% were seen once. In its sample, this clone was seen a few times. The germline V gene has CDR1 SQVTM and CDR2 ANQGSEA. The V gene lost 5 bases and the J gene lost 7 bases, with 15 bases spanning the gap. This CDR3 spans 13 amino acids. Treatment indicated: oral pan-JAK inhibitor, 5-10 mg twice daily. The clonotype originates from a human donor with alopecia areata. The sequencing here drew on CD4+ T cells sorted from blood, taken at approximately week 60, from a patient treated with tofacitinib. This rearrangement joins TRBV29-1 to TRBJ1-5; TRBD1 might be the D (5 bases). The CDR3 DNA follows: TGCAGCGTTTCGGAGACCAGGGAGCAGCCCCAGCATTTT. Translating it yields CSVSETREQPQHF. The whole variable domain, remainder taken from reference TRBV29-1 and TRBJ1-5, is SAVISQKPSRDICQRGTSLTIQCQVDSQVTMMFWYRQQPGQSLTLIATANQGSEATYESGFVIDKFPISRPNLTFSTLTVSNMSPEDSSIYLCSVSETREQPQHFGDGTRLSIL.